Listed below are T cell receptor beta chains from one sample, sequenced in a study of siplizumab effects on memory and regulatory T cells. Generated by immunoSEQ multiplex PCR, the TCRdb table keeps only in-frame clones and is missing some. In the table there are 100,000 to 120,000 clones, 85% to 95% of which are singletons. The sample was CD4+ T cells sorted from blood. The receptors here all came from a human donor in good health. The CDR3 runs from the conserved cysteine through the conserved F or W. Each record gives: clone size, J gene, V gene, D gene, CDR3 protein, CDR3 DNA. D genes are given only for firm matches. Some rows mark clone size as missing; the rest say once, few, many or name a class of expanded clone.

>.|TRBJ2-5|TRBV7-9|TRBD1
CASSLQGVEETQYF
TGTGCCAGCAGCCTACAGGGGGTCGAAGAGACCCAGTACTTC
>.|TRBJ1-6|TRBV30|.
CAWSVLSGGGGNSPLHF
TGTGCCTGGAGTGTACTGTCTGGGGGCGGGGGAAATTCACCCCTCCACTTT
>.|TRBJ2-2|TRBV19|TRBD1
CASIDRGNTGELFF
TGTGCCAGTATTGACAGGGGGAACACCGGGGAGCTGTTTTTT
>.|TRBJ1-5|TRBV4-1|TRBD1
CASSQGPTGASNQPQHF
TGCGCCAGCAGCCAAGGCCCTACAGGGGCCAGCAATCAGCCCCAGCATTTT
>.|TRBJ2-2|TRBV18|.
CASSPQGGTGELFF
TGTGCCAGCTCACCACAAGGGGGGACCGGGGAGCTGTTTTTT
>.|TRBJ2-3|TRBV21-1|.
CASSKSRRLAPRDTQYF
TGTGCCAGCAGCAAATCTAGGAGGCTAGCGCCCAGGGATACGCAGTATTTT
>.|TRBJ1-4|TRBV6-5|.
CASSSRDRNPSEKLFF
TGTGCCAGCAGTTCCCGAGACAGGAACCCTAGTGAAAAACTGTTTTTT
>.|TRBJ1-1|TRBV5-1|.
CASSLMGRGNTEAFF
TGCGCCAGCAGCTTGATGGGCAGGGGGAACACTGAAGCTTTCTTT
>few|TRBJ1-2|TRBV18|TRBD1
CASSVGDRAHYGYTF
TGTGCCAGCTCTGTAGGGGACAGGGCACACTATGGCTACACCTTC
>.|TRBJ1-2|TRBV6-5|.
CASSSGGLSGAYGYTF
TGTGCCAGCAGTTCCGGTGGGCTTTCAGGTGCTTATGGCTACACCTTC
>.|TRBJ2-5|TRBV12-5|.
CASGLVGETQYF
TGTGCTAGTGGTTTGGTGGGAGAGACCCAGTACTTC
>.|TRBJ2-5|TRBV19|.
CASSTQGWETQYF
TGTGCCAGTAGTACTCAGGGGTGGGAGACCCAGTACTTC
>.|TRBJ1-1|TRBV6-1|.
CASSESGWDSSEAFF
TGTGCCAGCAGTGAATCGGGTTGGGATAGTTCTGAAGCTTTCTTT
>.|TRBJ1-2|TRBV25-1|TRBD1
CASSDPSGQGSIGYTF
TGTGCCAGCAGTGACCCCTCTGGACAGGGAAGTATAGGCTACACCTTC
>.|TRBJ1-6|TRBV27|.
CASSLGGVNNSPLHF
TGTGCCAGCAGTTTAGGGGGTGTTAATAATTCACCCCTCCACTTT
>.|TRBJ2-3|TRBV30|TRBD2
CAWGTSGSRGTQYF
TGTGCCTGGGGGACTAGCGGGAGCCGAGGAACGCAGTATTTT
>.|TRBJ2-3|TRBV6-6|TRBD1
CASRDREGTDTQYF
TGTGCCAGCAGGGACAGGGAAGGGACAGATACGCAGTATTTT
>few|TRBJ1-2|TRBV4-2|.
CASSQDHNDGYTF
TGTGCCAGCAGCCAAGATCATAACGATGGCTACACCTTC
>once|TRBJ1-2|TRBV9|.
CASSAGAGATNYGYTF
TGTGCCAGCAGCGCTGGGGCAGGAGCGACTAACTATGGCTACACCTTC
>.|TRBJ2-2|TRBV21-1|.
CARPLYSGRTNTGELFF
TGTGCCAGACCCCTGTATAGCGGGAGGACAAACACCGGGGAGCTGTTTTTT
>.|TRBJ1-1|TRBV7-9|.
CASSLEAQNTEAFF
TGTGCCAGCAGCTTAGAGGCCCAGAACACTGAAGCTTTCTTT
>.|TRBJ2-7|TRBV7-9|TRBD1
CASSFGTAYEQYF
TGTGCCAGCAGCTTCGGGACAGCCTACGAGCAGTACTTC
>.|TRBJ1-1|TRBV10-3|.
CAISDVGTEAFF
TGTGCCATCAGTGACGTGGGCACTGAAGCTTTCTTT
>.|TRBJ1-4|TRBV19|.
CASSSHLGLFF
TGTGCCAGTAGTAGCCACCTAGGACTGTTTTTT
>once|TRBJ1-1|TRBV6-6|.
CAAITGGARMNTEAFF
TGTGCCGCTATTACGGGGGGCGCACGTATGAACACTGAAGCTTTCTTT
>.|TRBJ2-5|TRBV5-4|TRBD1
CASSTGPTGFQETQYF
TGTGCCAGCAGCACCGGACCGACAGGGTTCCAAGAGACCCAGTACTTC
>few|TRBJ1-2|TRBV7-9|.
CASSFEGGTADGYTF
TGTGCCAGCAGCTTCGAAGGGGGGACGGCAGACGGCTACACCTTC
>.|TRBJ2-5|TRBV21-1|.
CASPPVGVQETQYF
TGTGCCAGCCCCCCAGTAGGGGTCCAAGAGACCCAGTACTTC
>.|TRBJ1-1|TRBV5-4|.
CASSPPGTDYTEAFF
TGTGCCAGCAGCCCTCCCGGGACCGATTACACTGAAGCTTTCTTT
>.|TRBJ2-7|TRBV2|.
CASSARMIGTYEQYF
TGTGCCAGCAGTGCCCGAATGATCGGAACCTACGAGCAGTACTTC
>.|TRBJ1-1|TRBV5-6|.
CASTFVGGIKTEAFF
TGTGCCAGCACCTTCGTTGGGGGGATAAAGACTGAAGCTTTCTTT
>.|TRBJ1-3|TRBV2|.
CAKNRGSGNTIYF
TGTGCCAAAAATAGGGGATCTGGAAACACCATATATTTT
>.|TRBJ1-1|TRBV5-1|.
CASSYDSYTEAFF
TGCGCCAGCAGTTATGACAGCTACACTGAAGCTTTCTTT
>.|TRBJ1-5|TRBV5-1|.
CASSFGGEFQPQHF
TGCGCCAGCAGCTTTGGGGGAGAGTTTCAGCCCCAGCATTTT
>.|TRBJ2-7|TRBV6-5|.
CASSPTPGTSYEQYF
TGTGCCAGCAGTCCGACCCCCGGGACCTCCTACGAGCAGTACTTC
>.|TRBJ2-5|TRBV18|TRBD2
CASSPPAGGRETQYF
TGTGCCAGCTCACCACCAGCGGGGGGGCGAGAGACCCAGTACTTC
>.|TRBJ2-2|TRBV4-2|.
CASSHNKYQVGLFF
TGTGCCAGCAGCCACAATAAATATCAGGTCGGGCTGTTTTTT
>.|TRBJ2-1|TRBV7-2|TRBD1
CASSLAGTGGHNEQFF
TGTGCCAGCAGCCTGGCCGGGACAGGGGGCCACAATGAGCAGTTCTTC
>.|TRBJ2-2|TRBV27|.
CASTRDTNTGELFF
TGTGCCAGCACCCGGGACACTAACACCGGGGAGCTGTTTTTT
>.|TRBJ2-2|TRBV14|.
CASSQARLAGELFF
TGTGCCAGCAGCCAAGCTAGGCTAGCCGGGGAGCTGTTTTTT
>.|TRBJ1-2|TRBV6-1|.
CASSGQGQEGYTF
TGTGCCAGCAGTGGGCAGGGGCAAGAGGGCTACACCTTC
>.|TRBJ2-6|TRBV6-4|TRBD1
CASTQGPGANVLTF
TGTGCCAGTACACAGGGGCCTGGGGCCAACGTCCTGACTTTC
>.|TRBJ2-7|TRBV19|.
CASSGNSYEQYF
TGTGCCAGTAGCGGCAATTCCTACGAGCAGTACTTC
>.|TRBJ1-4|TRBV6-5|.
CASRADATNEKLFF
TGTGCCAGCAGGGCAGATGCAACTAATGAAAAACTGTTTTTT
>.|TRBJ2-1|TRBV6-5|.
CAREWQRIEQFF
TGTGCCAGGGAGTGGCAGCGGATAGAGCAGTTCTTC